Listed below are T cell receptor beta chains from one sample, sequenced in a study of siplizumab effects on memory and regulatory T cells. The data were produced by immunoSEQ multiplex PCR, yet TCRdb's version contains in-frame clones alone and is incomplete. This table holds about 100,000 clones, approximately 94% found once. Sample: non-Treg CD4+ T cells sorted from blood. Receptors were obtained from a human donor in good health. CDR3s include the opening cysteine and the closing phenylalanine or tryptophan. The order of the fields is V gene, D gene, J gene, clone size, CDR3 DNA, CDR3 protein. A D gene is named only where the DNA matches it firmly. Rows may omit the clone size; those that give it use once, few, many or a size class.

V gene: TRBV11-2; D gene: -; J gene: TRBJ1-1; clone size: -; CDR3 DNA: TGTGCCAGCAGCTTAGTAACCTCGAGGACTGAAGCTTTCTTT; CDR3 protein: CASSLVTSRTEAFF
V gene: TRBV19; D gene: -; J gene: TRBJ1-4; clone size: -; CDR3 DNA: TGTGCCAGTAGCCCGAGTGGGGGTAATGAAAAACTGTTTTTT; CDR3 protein: CASSPSGGNEKLFF
V gene: TRBV5-6; D gene: TRBD2; J gene: TRBJ2-7; clone size: once; CDR3 DNA: TGTGCCAGCAGCTTTAGCGGGAACACCTACGAGCAGTACTTC; CDR3 protein: CASSFSGNTYEQYF
V gene: TRBV15; D gene: -; J gene: TRBJ2-7; clone size: -; CDR3 DNA: TGTGCCACCAGCAGGGAGCCCTTACTAGCCTACGAGCAGTACTTC; CDR3 protein: CATSREPLLAYEQYF
V gene: TRBV6-1; D gene: TRBD2; J gene: TRBJ2-3; clone size: -; CDR3 DNA: TGTGCCAGCAGTGTAGGACTAGCGGGAGCAGATACGCAGTATTTT; CDR3 protein: CASSVGLAGADTQYF
V gene: TRBV4-2; D gene: TRBD2; J gene: TRBJ2-1; clone size: -; CDR3 DNA: TGTGCCAGCAGCCAAGATCCAGCGGGAACTCGCAATGAGCAGTTCTTC; CDR3 protein: CASSQDPAGTRNEQFF
V gene: TRBV6-1; D gene: -; J gene: TRBJ2-1; clone size: -; CDR3 DNA: TGTGCCAGCATTAACTTGAATGAGCAGTTCTTC; CDR3 protein: CASINLNEQFF
V gene: TRBV5-1; D gene: TRBD1; J gene: TRBJ2-7; clone size: -; CDR3 DNA: TGCGCCAGCAGCCCAGGACAGGGTTCCTACGAGCAGTACTTC; CDR3 protein: CASSPGQGSYEQYF
V gene: TRBV11-3; D gene: -; J gene: TRBJ2-3; clone size: -; CDR3 DNA: TGTGCCAGCAGCTTAGGTTCCGGTACGCAGTATTTT; CDR3 protein: CASSLGSGTQYF
V gene: TRBV27; D gene: -; J gene: TRBJ2-5; clone size: -; CDR3 DNA: TGTGCCAGCAGTTTCCAGGGTGAAGAGACCCAGTACTTC; CDR3 protein: CASSFQGEETQYF
V gene: TRBV19; D gene: TRBD1; J gene: TRBJ2-6; clone size: -; CDR3 DNA: TGTGCCAGTAGTATAATCACAGGGGCTGGGGCCAACGTCCTGACTTTC; CDR3 protein: CASSIITGAGANVLTF